This TCR beta chain was obtained from a study of Ad26.COV2.S vaccination and SARS-CoV-2 variants. Study-level background: Ad26.COV2.S shots went into the muscle once or twice, 56 days apart. Study observations and caveats: Marked by substantial breadth, spike-specific CD8+ and CD4+ T cell responses were reportedly seen after vaccination.

There are 13 residues in the CDR3. Trimming cost V 6 bases and J 8 bases; bases outside gene matches: 9. Regarding this clone: As yet, its antigen is unknown.

The method was immunoSEQ multiplex PCR; TCRdb's version includes in-frame clones alone and lacks a portion of them. The table shows roughly 350,000 clones, with more than 85% occurring only once. Treatment noted: over 15 received Ad26.COV2.S at low or high dose, single or two shots; about five received placebo; per-sample allocation not given. After the first vaccine or placebo injection, samples were drawn on day 63. This adult donor, from Boston, was 18-55 years old. An Ad26 vector carrying the Wuhan-strain SARS-CoV-2 spike served as the vaccine. The chain couples TRBV12-3 or TRBV12-4 to TRBJ1-2, with TRBD1 matching over 7 bases. The sequences come from peripheral blood, collected in a trial of Ad26.COV2.S vaccine versus placebo. The TCR comes from a person aged 18-60 years who received the Ad26.COV2.S COVID-19 vaccine or a placebo. The CDR3: CASSIHGTDGYTF. DNA for the CDR3: TGTGCCAGCAGCATACATGGGACAGACGGCTACACCTTC.